This TCR beta chain derives from a study of response to subunit inactivated influenza vaccine. TCRdb reprocessed the RT-PCR reads with MiXCR, giving one entry per CDR3 protein. The sample includes 500,000 to 550,000 distinct CDR3 sequences, 6% to 9% of them seen just once. This clonotype was seen at least ten times. Its antigen is still unknown. The V end lost 5 bases, the J end lost 1 base, and 8 bases lay between the germline ends. This CDR3 comprises 13 residues. Notes on the study in general: There was a suggestion from the authors that each seasonal influenza vaccination recruits few new T cells.

The sequence was obtained from a man aged 50 to 69 who received an inactivated influenza vaccine. The starting material was PBMCs from blood, obtained roughly 24 months after vaccination. The chain links TRBV12-3 or TRBV12-4 to TRBJ1-1; tentative D call: TRBD1 (5 bases). Here the CDR3 reads CASSHGGNTEAFF. CDR3 DNA: TGTGCCAGCAGTCACGGGGGGAACACTGAAGCTTTCTTT.